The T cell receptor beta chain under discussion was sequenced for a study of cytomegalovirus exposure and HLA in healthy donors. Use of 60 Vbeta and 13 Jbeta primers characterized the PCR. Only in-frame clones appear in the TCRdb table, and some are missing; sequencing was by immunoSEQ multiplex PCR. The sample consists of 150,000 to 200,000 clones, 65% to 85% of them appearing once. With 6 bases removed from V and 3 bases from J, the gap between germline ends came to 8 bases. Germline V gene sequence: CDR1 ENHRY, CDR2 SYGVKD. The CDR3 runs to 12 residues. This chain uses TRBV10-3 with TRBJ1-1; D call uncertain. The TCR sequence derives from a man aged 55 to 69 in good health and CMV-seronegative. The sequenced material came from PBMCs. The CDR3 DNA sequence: TGTGCCATCAGCACCGACTACACTGAAGCTTTCTTT. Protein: CAISTDYTEAFF.